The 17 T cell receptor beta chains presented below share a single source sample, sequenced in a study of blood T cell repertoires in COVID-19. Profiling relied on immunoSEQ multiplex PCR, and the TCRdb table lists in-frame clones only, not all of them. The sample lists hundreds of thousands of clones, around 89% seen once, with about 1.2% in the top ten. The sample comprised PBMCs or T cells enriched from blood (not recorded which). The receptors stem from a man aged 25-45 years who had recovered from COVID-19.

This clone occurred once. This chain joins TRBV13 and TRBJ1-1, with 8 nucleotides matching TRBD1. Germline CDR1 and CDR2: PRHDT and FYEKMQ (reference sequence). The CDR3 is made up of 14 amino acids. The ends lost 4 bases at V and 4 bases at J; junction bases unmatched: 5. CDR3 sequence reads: CASSSQGASTEAFF. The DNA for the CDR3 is TGTGCCAGCAGCTCTCAGGGGGCGAGCACTGAAGCTTTCTTT.

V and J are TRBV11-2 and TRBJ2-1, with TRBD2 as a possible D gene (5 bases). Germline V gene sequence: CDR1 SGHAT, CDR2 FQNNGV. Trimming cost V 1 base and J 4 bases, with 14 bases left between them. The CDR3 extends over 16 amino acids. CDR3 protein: CASSLVSGASYNEQFF. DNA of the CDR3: TGTGCCAGCAGCTTAGTAAGCGGAGCTTCTTACAATGAGCAGTTCTTC.

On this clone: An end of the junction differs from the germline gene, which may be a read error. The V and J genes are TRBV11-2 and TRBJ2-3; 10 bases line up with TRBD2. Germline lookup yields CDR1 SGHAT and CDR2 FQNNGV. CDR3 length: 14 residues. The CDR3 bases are TGTGCCAGCAGCCTAGAGCGGGGGGGAGATACGCAGTATTTT. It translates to CASSLERGGDTQYF.

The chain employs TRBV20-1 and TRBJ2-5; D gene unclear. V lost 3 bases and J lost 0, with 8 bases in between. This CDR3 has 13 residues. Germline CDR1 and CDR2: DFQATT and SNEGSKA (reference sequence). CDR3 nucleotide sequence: TGCAGTGCTAGTGGCAACTACCAAGAGACCCAGTACTTC. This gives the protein CSASGNYQETQYF.

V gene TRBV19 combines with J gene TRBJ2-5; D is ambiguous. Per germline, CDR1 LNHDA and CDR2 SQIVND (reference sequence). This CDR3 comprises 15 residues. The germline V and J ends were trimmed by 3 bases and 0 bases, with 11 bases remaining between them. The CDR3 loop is CASSMRREYQETQYF. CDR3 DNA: TGTGCCAGTAGTATGCGGCGCGAGTACCAAGAGACCCAGTACTTC.

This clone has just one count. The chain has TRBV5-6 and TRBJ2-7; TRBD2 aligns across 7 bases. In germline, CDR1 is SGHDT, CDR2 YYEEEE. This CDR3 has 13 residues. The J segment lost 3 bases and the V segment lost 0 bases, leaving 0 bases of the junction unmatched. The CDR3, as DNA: TGTGCCAGCAGCTTGGCTAGCGGCTACGAGCAGTACTTC. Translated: CASSLASGYEQYF. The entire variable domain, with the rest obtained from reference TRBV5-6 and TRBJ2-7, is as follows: DAGVTQSPTHLIKTRGQQVTLRCSPKSGHDTVSWYQQALGQGPQFIFQYYEEEERQRGNFPDRFSGHQFPNYSSELNVNALLLGDSALYLCASSLASGYEQYFGPGTRLTVT.

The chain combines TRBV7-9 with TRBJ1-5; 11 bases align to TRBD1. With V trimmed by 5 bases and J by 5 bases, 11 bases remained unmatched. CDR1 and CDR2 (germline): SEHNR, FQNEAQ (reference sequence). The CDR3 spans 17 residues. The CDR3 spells CASSPGQGGVGYQPQHF. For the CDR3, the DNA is TGTGCCAGCAGCCCGGGACAGGGGGGCGTAGGGTATCAGCCCCAGCATTTT.

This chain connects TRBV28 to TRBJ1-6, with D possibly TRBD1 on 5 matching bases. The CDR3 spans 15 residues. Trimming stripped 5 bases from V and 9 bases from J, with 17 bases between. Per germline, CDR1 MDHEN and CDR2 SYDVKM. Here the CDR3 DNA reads TGTGCCAGCAGTCCTCCCCGCGGGGCTGGTTCACCCCTCCACTTT. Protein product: CASSPPRGAGSPLHF.

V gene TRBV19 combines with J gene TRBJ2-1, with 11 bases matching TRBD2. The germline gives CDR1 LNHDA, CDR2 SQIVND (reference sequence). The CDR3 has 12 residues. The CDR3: CATSGGYNEQFF. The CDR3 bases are TGTGCAACTAGCGGGGGCTACAATGAGCAGTTCTTC.

The CDR3 sequence: CASSLGQDRNEQFF. DNA of the CDR3: TGTGCCAGCAGCTTAGGACAGGACCGCAATGAGCAGTTCTTC. The chain has TRBV11-3 and TRBJ2-1, with a tentative D call TRBD1 (6 bases). V lost 1 base and J 6 bases, leaving 10 bases between the germline ends. Germline-derived CDR1 and CDR2 are SGHNT and YENEEA. The CDR3 sequence is 14 residues long. The variable domain in full, with the rest retrieved from reference TRBV11-3 and TRBJ2-1, is EAGVVQSPRYKIIEKKQPVAFWCNPISGHNTLYWYLQNLGQGPELLIRYENEEAVDDSQLPKDRFSAERLKGVDSTLKIQPAELGDSAVYLCASSLGQDRNEQFFGPGTRLTVL.

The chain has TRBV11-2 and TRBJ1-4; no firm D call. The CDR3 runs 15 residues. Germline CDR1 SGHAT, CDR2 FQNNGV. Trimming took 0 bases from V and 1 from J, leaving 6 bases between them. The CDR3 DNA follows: TGTGCCAGCAGCTTAGACCGGGGAACTAATGAAAAACTGTTTTTT. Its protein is CASSLDRGTNEKLFF.

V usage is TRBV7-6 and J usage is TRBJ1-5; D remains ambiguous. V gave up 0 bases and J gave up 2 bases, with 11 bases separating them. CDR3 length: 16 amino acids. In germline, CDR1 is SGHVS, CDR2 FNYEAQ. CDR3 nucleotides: TGTGCCAGCAGCTTAGCCCCTTGGGCACGCAATCAGCCCCAGCATTTT. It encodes CASSLAPWARNQPQHF. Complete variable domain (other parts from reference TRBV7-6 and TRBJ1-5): GAGVSQSPRYKVTKRGQDVALRCDPISGHVSLYWYRQALGQGPEFLTYFNYEAQQDKSGLPNDRFSAERPEGSISTLTIQRTEQRDSAMYRCASSLAPWARNQPQHFGDGTRLSIL.

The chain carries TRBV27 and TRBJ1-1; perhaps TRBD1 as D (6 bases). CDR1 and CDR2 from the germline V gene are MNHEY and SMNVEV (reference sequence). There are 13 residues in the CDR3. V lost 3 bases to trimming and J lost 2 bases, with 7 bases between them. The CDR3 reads CASSLGHNTEAFF. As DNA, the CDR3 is TGTGCCAGCAGTTTGGGACACAACACTGAAGCTTTCTTT.

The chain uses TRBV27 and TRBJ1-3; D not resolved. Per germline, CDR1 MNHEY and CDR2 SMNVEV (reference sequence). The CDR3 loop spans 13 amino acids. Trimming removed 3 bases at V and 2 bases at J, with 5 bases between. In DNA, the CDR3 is TGTGCCAGCAGTTTTGAGCCTGGAAACACCATATATTTT. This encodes CASSFEPGNTIYF.

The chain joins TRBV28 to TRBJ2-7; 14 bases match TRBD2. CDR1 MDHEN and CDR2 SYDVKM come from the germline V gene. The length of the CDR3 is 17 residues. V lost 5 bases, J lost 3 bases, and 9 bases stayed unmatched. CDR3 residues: CASSLGTSGRSGYEQYF. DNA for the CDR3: TGTGCCAGCAGTCTCGGGACTAGCGGGAGATCAGGCTACGAGCAGTACTTC. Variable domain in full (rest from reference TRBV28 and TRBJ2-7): DVKVTQSSRYLVKRTGEKVFLECVQDMDHENMFWYRQDPGLGLRLIYFSYDVKMKEKGDIPEGYSVSREKKERFSLILESASTNQTSMYLCASSLGTSGRSGYEQYFGPGTRLTVT.

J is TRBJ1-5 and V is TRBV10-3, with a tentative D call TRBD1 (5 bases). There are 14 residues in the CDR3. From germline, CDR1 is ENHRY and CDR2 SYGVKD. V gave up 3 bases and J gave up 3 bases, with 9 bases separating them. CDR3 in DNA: TGTGCCATCAGTGACCACAGGTTCAATCAGCCCCAGCATTTT. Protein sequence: CAISDHRFNQPQHF.

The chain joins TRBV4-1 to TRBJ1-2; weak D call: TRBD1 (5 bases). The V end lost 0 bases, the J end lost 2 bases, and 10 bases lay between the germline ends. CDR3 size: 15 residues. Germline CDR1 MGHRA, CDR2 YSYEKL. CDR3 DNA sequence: TGCGCCAGCAGCCAAGATTGGAGACAGAACTATGGCTACACCTTC. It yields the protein CASSQDWRQNYGYTF.